This T cell receptor (beta chain) came from a study of neurological immune-mediated disorders. Study-level points and caveats: One related-CDR3 cluster, identified by phylogenetic grouping, held the repertoires of 18 of 34 multiple sclerosis patients and was a possible signature. The highest TCR clonal expansion occurred in HTLV-1-associated myelopathy; multiple sclerosis fell below healthy controls.

This clonotype has at least ten counts. The antigen is unknown. 5'RACE employing 10-nucleotide random UMIs yielded the cDNA. Each CDR3 protein gets one entry after TCRdb re-called the 5' RACE reads with MiXCR. The table shows 50,000 to 60,000 distinct CDR3 sequences, with 2% to 3% occurring only once. The ends lost 1 base at V and 2 bases at J; junction bases unmatched: 9. The germline CDR1 and CDR2 sequences are SGHTA and FQGNSA. The CDR3 covers 17 residues. This rearrangement joins TRBV7-2 to TRBJ2-3, with 7 bases matching TRBD2. The receptor comes from a man over 45 with multiple sclerosis. The sequencing input was PBMCs. The CDR3 sequence: CASSLGGGGGDTDTQYF. The CDR3 region has the DNA TGTGCCAGCAGCTTAGGGGGCGGCGGGGGAGACACAGATACGCAGTATTTT.